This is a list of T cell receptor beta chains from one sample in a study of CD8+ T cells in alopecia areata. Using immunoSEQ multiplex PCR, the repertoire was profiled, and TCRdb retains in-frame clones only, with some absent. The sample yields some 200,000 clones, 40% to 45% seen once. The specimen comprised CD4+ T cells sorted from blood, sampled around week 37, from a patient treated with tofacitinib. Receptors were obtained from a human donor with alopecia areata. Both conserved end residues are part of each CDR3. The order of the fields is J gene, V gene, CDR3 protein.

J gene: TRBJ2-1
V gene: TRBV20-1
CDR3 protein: CSAAHEQFF

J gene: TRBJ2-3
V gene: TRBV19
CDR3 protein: CASSIVTGLADADTQYF

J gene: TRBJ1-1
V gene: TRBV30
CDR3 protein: CAWRQGAAEAFF

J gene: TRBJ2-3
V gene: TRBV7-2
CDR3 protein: CASSPTRRGGSIPDTQYF

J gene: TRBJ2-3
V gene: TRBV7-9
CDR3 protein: CASSLGGTDTQYF

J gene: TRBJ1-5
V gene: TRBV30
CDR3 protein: CAWSVPGNNQPQHF

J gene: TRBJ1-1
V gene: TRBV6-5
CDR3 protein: CASSYTPRQVDTEAFF

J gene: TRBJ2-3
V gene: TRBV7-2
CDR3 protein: CASSFLAASTDTQYF

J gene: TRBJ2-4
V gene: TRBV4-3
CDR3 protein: CASSQEWAAATLAKNIQYF

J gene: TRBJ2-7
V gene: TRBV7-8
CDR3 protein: CASSPLNLYEQYF

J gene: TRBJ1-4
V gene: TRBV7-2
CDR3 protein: CASSPGQGVTEKLFF

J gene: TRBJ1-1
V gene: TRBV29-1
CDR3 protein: CSVNRDRNTEAFF

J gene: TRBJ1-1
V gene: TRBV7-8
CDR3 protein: CASSRGNRVAEAFF

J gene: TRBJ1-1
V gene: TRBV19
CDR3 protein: CASSGYRENTEAFF

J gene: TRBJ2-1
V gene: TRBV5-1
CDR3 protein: CASSFGTSGRSYNEQFF

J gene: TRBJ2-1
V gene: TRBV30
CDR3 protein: CAWVPGLAGANEQFF

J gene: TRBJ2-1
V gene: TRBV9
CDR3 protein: CASSYRSSYNEQFF

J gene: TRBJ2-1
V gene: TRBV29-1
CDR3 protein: CSVRLAEYEQFF

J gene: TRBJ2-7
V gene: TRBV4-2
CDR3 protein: CASSLHTRSTYEQYF

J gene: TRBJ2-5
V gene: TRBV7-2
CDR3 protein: CASSFTGALETQYF

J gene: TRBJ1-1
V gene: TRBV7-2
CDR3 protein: CASSPENRNTEAFF

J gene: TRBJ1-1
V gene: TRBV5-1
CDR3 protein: CASSLGSGLTEAFF

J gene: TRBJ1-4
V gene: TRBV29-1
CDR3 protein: CSGGQGAANEKLFF

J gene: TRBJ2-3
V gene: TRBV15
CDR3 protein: CATSRDRAGSADTQYF

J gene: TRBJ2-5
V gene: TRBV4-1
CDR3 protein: CASSQDFAGRETQYF

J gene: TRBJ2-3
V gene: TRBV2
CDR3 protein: CASRADRGTFADTQYF

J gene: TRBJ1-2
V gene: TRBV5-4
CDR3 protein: CASSLARDTGYTF

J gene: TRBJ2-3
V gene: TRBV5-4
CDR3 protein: CASSSMTSGSIDTQYF

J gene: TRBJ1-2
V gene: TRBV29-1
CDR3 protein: CSVDDNNGYTF

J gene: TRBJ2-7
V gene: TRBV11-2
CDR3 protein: CASSLKDRGEQYF

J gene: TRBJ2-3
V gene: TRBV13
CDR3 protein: CASSSLAGSTDTQYF

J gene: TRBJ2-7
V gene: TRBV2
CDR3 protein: CASGLAGNSYEQYF

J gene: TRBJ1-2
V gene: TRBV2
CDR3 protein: CASSGTGYSSYTF

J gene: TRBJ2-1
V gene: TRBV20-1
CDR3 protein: CSASNGEQFF

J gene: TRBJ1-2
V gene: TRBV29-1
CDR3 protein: CSVEKGRRYGYTF

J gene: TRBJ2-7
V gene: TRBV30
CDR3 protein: CAWGAQFGQGTYEQYF

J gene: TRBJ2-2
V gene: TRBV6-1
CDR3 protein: CASHFSGGGELFF

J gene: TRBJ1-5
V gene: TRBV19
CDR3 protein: CASSRGQGDNQPQHF

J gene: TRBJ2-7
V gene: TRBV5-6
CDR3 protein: CASSLTSGEQYF

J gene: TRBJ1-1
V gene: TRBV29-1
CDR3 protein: CSIRELATEAFF

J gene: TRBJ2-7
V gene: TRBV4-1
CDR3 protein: CASSQGPGLAEAYEQYF

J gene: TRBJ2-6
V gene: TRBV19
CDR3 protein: CATKNSGANVLTF

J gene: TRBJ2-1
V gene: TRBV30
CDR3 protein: CAWSVQGLGEQFF

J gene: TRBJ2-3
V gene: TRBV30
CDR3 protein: CAWSPGVWRDTQYF

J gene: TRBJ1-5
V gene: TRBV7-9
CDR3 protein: CASSTNWDQPQHF

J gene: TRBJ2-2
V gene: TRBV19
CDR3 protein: CASSIGGSFPGELFF

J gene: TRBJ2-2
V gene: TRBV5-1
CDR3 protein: CASSMGTGELFF